This T cell receptor (beta chain) comes out of a study of identifying expanded T cells in peripheral blood. CDR3 length equals 16 residues. Germline lookup yields CDR1 MNHNY and CDR2 SVGAGI (reference sequence). Deletions cut 6 bases from V and 2 bases from J, with 18 bases between. The repertoire was sequenced with immunoSEQ multiplex PCR; TCRdb's copy has only in-frame clones and lacks some. The table includes around 100,000 clones, 85% to 90% detected once. The J gene is TRBJ2-3, the V gene TRBV6-6, with TRBD1 as a possible D gene (5 bases). Sequencing was performed on blood. The clonotype comes from a person aged 18 to 70 in good health. This CDR3 reads CASSIAQGGITDTQYF. The CDR3 DNA sequence: TGTGCCAGCAGCATCGCCCAGGGCGGTATCACAGATACGCAGTATTTT.